A selection of T cell receptor beta chains follows, all from one sample in a study of vaccination and CD4 T cells after COVID-19. TCRdb fed the PCR reads into MiXCR, producing one record per CDR3 protein. Seen here are 25,000 to 30,000 distinct CDR3 sequences, around two fifths observed once, and the top ten hold around 5.1%. No cognate antigen is known for these TCRs. The sequencing used CD4+ T cells from blood, cultured in vitro, collected about 7 months after SARS-CoV-2 vaccination. The receptor source for this set is a human donor who had recovered from COVID-19. CDR3s include the opening cysteine and the closing phenylalanine or tryptophan. A D gene is named only where the DNA matches it firmly. Size is stated for part of the rows, as once, few or many counts, or as a class when the clone is expanded.

TRBV28	12	.	TRBJ2-7	.	CASSLSNYEQYF	TGTGCCAGCAGTTTATCCAATTACGAGCAGTACTTC
TRBV20-1	16	TRBD2	TRBJ2-7	.	CSARGTSGRVRHEQYF	TGCAGTGCTAGGGGGACTAGCGGGAGGGTCCGGCACGAGCAGTACTTC
TRBV20-1	17	.	TRBJ2-6	few	CSATRPARVSGANVLTF	TGCAGTGCTACCCGACCAGCCCGGGTATCTGGGGCCAACGTCCTGACTTTC
TRBV7-3	14	.	TRBJ2-1	.	CASSLGYLGNEQFF	TGTGCCAGCAGCTTAGGTTACCTCGGCAATGAGCAGTTCTTC
TRBV6-1	15	TRBD2	TRBJ2-3	few	CASSDLAGGSDTQYF	TGTGCCAGCAGCGACCTAGCGGGAGGGTCAGATACGCAGTATTTT
TRBV28	16	TRBD1	TRBJ1-3	once	CASSQDRGPPGNTIYF	TGTGCCAGCAGTCAAGACAGGGGGCCCCCTGGAAACACCATATATTTT
TRBV5-4	11	.	TRBJ2-1	once	CASSPRNEQFF	TGTGCCAGCAGCCCCCGGAATGAGCAGTTCTTC
TRBV6-4	15	TRBD2	TRBJ2-5	.	CASTLAGDRQETQYF	TGTGCCAGCACCCTAGCGGGAGATAGGCAGGAGACCCAGTACTTC
TRBV24-1	13	.	TRBJ2-2	.	CATSSGSTGELFF	TGTGCCACCAGTTCCGGGAGTACCGGGGAGCTGTTTTTT
TRBV6-1	15	.	TRBJ1-2	few	CASIRGRTENYGYTF	TGTGCCAGCATCCGAGGGAGGACGGAAAACTATGGCTACACCTTC
TRBV12-3/TRBV12-4	13	.	TRBJ2-1	.	CASSTGTDNEQFF	TGTGCCAGCAGTACCGGGACCGACAATGAGCAGTTCTTC
TRBV7-2	14	.	TRBJ2-7	few	CASSFFGGGYEQYF	TGTGCCAGCAGCTTTTTCGGAGGGGGATACGAGCAGTACTTC
TRBV7-9	16	.	TRBJ1-2	.	CASTSSIGTSGYGYTF	TGTGCCAGCACCTCGTCTATTGGGACTTCCGGCTATGGCTACACCTTC
TRBV11-3	15	TRBD2	TRBJ2-5	.	CASSLASGGTGTQYF	TGTGCCAGCAGCTTAGCTAGCGGGGGTACCGGGACCCAGTACTTC
TRBV27	13	.	TRBJ2-7	.	CASGGAEPYEQYF	TGTGCCAGCGGCGGGGCGGAACCCTACGAGCAGTACTTC
TRBV6-2/TRBV6-3	15	.	TRBJ2-7	.	CASSSPGAGYDEQYF	TGTGCCAGCAGTTCCCCCGGTGCGGGATATGACGAGCAGTACTTC
TRBV6-1	15	TRBD1	TRBJ1-1	few	CASSARTGDLTEAFF	TGTGCCAGCAGTGCCCGAACAGGGGACCTCACTGAAGCTTTCTTT
TRBV6-1	14	.	TRBJ1-1	few	CASSQQGVNTEAFF	TGTGCCAGCAGTCAACAGGGAGTGAACACTGAAGCTTTCTTT
TRBV6-4	18	.	TRBJ2-4	few	CASSDVGLTALAKNIQYF	TGTGCCAGCAGTGATGTAGGGTTGACAGCGCTAGCCAAAAACATTCAGTACTTC
TRBV7-3	14	.	TRBJ1-1	once	CASGSNLWDGEAFF	TGTGCCAGCGGCTCCAATCTATGGGACGGTGAAGCTTTCTTC
TRBV7-9	17	TRBD1	TRBJ1-1	.	CASSLGDSSPKGTEAFF	TGTGCCAGCAGCTTAGGGGACAGCAGTCCCAAGGGCACTGAAGCTTTCTTT
TRBV20-1	13	TRBD2	TRBJ2-1	medium-sized	CSASSLAGVEQFF	TGCAGTGCTAGCTCGCTAGCGGGAGTTGAGCAGTTCTTC
TRBV29-1	12	.	TRBJ1-2	.	CSVGDGNYGYTF	TGCAGCGTTGGGGACGGTAACTATGGCTACACCTTC
TRBV6-7	16	.	TRBJ1-6	.	CASSYKGPQDNSPLHF	TGTGCCAGCAGTTACAAAGGGCCCCAGGATAATTCACCCCTCCACTTT
TRBV7-3	15	TRBD2	TRBJ2-1	.	CASSLGLAGYNEQFF	TGTGCCAGCAGTCTCGGACTAGCGGGTTACAATGAGCAGTTCTTC
TRBV7-9	14	.	TRBJ1-2	medium-sized	CASSREGGGYGYTF	TGTGCCAGCAGCCGGGAAGGGGGGGGCTATGGCTACACCTTC
TRBV20-1	16	TRBD1	TRBJ1-5	.	CSAGTGDRGLSEPQHF	TGCAGTGCTGGAACAGGGGACAGGGGGCTTAGTGAGCCCCAGCATTTT
TRBV6-1	13	TRBD2	TRBJ2-7	few	CASRDSGTREQYF	TGTGCCAGCAGAGATAGCGGGACTCGGGAGCAGTACTTC
TRBV20-1	14	.	TRBJ2-1	.	CSADPKGSDNEQFF	TGCAGTGCTGATCCCAAGGGGTCTGACAATGAGCAGTTCTTC
TRBV7-8	15	.	TRBJ2-7	.	CASSSLIVGSYEQYF	TGTGCCAGCAGCTCCCTAATTGTCGGCTCCTACGAGCAGTACTTC
TRBV11-2	11	.	TRBJ2-5	few	CASSPGETQYF	TGTGCCAGCAGCCCGGGGGAGACCCAGTACTTC
TRBV20-1	14	.	TRBJ1-2	.	CSARDDRGKYGYTF	TGCAGTGCTAGAGATGACCGGGGGAAGTATGGCTACACCTTC
TRBV5-4	12	.	TRBJ2-7	.	CASSLGGYEQYF	TGTGCCAGCAGCTTGGGCGGCTACGAGCAGTACTTC
TRBV7-8	15	.	TRBJ2-7	few	CASSLVAGSSYEQYF	TGTGCCAGCAGCTTAGTGGCAGGGAGCTCCTACGAGCAGTACTTC
TRBV15	15	TRBD1	TRBJ1-2	few	CATSRDDRGRDGYTF	TGTGCCACCAGCAGAGATGACAGGGGGCGCGATGGCTACACCTTC